A selection of T cell receptor beta chains follows, all from one sample in a study of T cell repertoires in cytomegalovirus infection. No antigen has been identified for these receptors. MiXCR, run by TCRdb on the reads, gives a single entry per CDR3 protein. The table includes fewer than 1,000,000 distinct CDR3 sequences, 31% detected once. The specimen was cultured CD8+ T cells from PBMCs, collected from culture after CMV antigen stimulation. The receptors here all came from a human donor in good health (CMV status not recorded). Some clones in this sample may be carry-over from other donors' samples. Both conserved end residues are part of each CDR3. D genes are given only for firm matches. The size entry is marked missing in some rows and otherwise reads once, few, many or a size class.

J gene: TRBJ2-7; V gene: TRBV27; clone size: few; D gene: -; CDR3 DNA: TGTGCCAGCAGTGGGACACCCCACCCCTACGAGCAGTACTTC; CDR3 protein: CASSGTPHPYEQYF
J gene: TRBJ1-2; V gene: TRBV6-2/TRBV6-3; clone size: -; D gene: -; CDR3 DNA: TGTGCCAGCAGTTACTTCACGCAGCACGGCTACACCTTC; CDR3 protein: CASSYFTQHGYTF
J gene: TRBJ2-3; V gene: TRBV11-3; clone size: -; D gene: -; CDR3 DNA: TGTGCCAGCAGCCCGAGTAGTGGGGGCGGCGCAAATACGCAGTATTTT; CDR3 protein: CASSPSSGGGANTQYF
J gene: TRBJ1-1; V gene: TRBV4-1; clone size: few; D gene: -; CDR3 DNA: TGCGCCAGCAGCCAAGGGGGTGCCACTGAAGCTTTCTTT; CDR3 protein: CASSQGGATEAFF
J gene: TRBJ1-2; V gene: TRBV4-1; clone size: -; D gene: -; CDR3 DNA: TGCGCCAGCAGCCAAGTTGGCTACAGTAATCGGGATGGCTACACCTTC; CDR3 protein: CASSQVGYSNRDGYTF
J gene: TRBJ2-7; V gene: TRBV19; clone size: few; D gene: -; CDR3 DNA: TGTGCCAGTAGTATGACGATCCCGGGACGGAGGAGGGAGTACGAGCAGTACTTC; CDR3 protein: CASSMTIPGRRREYEQYF
J gene: TRBJ2-7; V gene: TRBV19; clone size: -; D gene: -; CDR3 DNA: TGTGCCAGTAGTACCTTATCCGGGGCAGCCTACGAGCAGTACTTC; CDR3 protein: CASSTLSGAAYEQYF
J gene: TRBJ1-1; V gene: TRBV27; clone size: -; D gene: -; CDR3 DNA: TGTGCCAGCAGTCCGAGTTGGGCAGGTTTCGGTGAAGCTTTCTTT; CDR3 protein: CASSPSWAGFGEAFF
J gene: TRBJ2-1; V gene: TRBV12-3/TRBV12-4; clone size: -; D gene: -; CDR3 DNA: TGTGCCAGCAGTTTAAGTGGTAGGCTCAATGAGCAGTTCTTC; CDR3 protein: CASSLSGRLNEQFF
J gene: TRBJ1-6; V gene: TRBV7-9; clone size: -; D gene: TRBD1; CDR3 DNA: TGTGCCAGCAGCCCGCGGGACAGGGAACATAATTCACCCCTCCACTTT; CDR3 protein: CASSPRDREHNSPLHF
J gene: TRBJ2-2; V gene: TRBV6-2/TRBV6-3; clone size: -; D gene: -; CDR3 DNA: TGTGCCAGCAGTTACGTCTCAGACGCATTTTACACCGGGGAGCTGTTTTTT; CDR3 protein: CASSYVSDAFYTGELFF
J gene: TRBJ2-7; V gene: TRBV27; clone size: -; D gene: -; CDR3 DNA: TGTGCCAGCAGTTTCGGGCTAGCCTCCTACGAGCAGTACTTC; CDR3 protein: CASSFGLASYEQYF
J gene: TRBJ2-2; V gene: TRBV6-5; clone size: -; D gene: -; CDR3 DNA: TGTGCCAGCACCAACGCCTACGAAACCGGGGAGCTGTTTTTT; CDR3 protein: CASTNAYETGELFF
J gene: TRBJ2-7; V gene: TRBV7-6; clone size: few; D gene: TRBD2; CDR3 DNA: TGTGCCAGCAGCTTAAGGAGCGGGGGGCCCTCCTACGAGCAGTACTTC; CDR3 protein: CASSLRSGGPSYEQYF
J gene: TRBJ2-5; V gene: TRBV7-9; clone size: -; D gene: -; CDR3 DNA: TGTGCCAGCAGCCCCTTGAGGACGGCGGACGAGACCCAGTACTTC; CDR3 protein: CASSPLRTADETQYF
J gene: TRBJ1-1; V gene: TRBV11-1; clone size: -; D gene: TRBD1; CDR3 DNA: TGTGCCAGCAGCTTAGCAGGGGACAGAGTGAACACTGAAGCTTTCTTT; CDR3 protein: CASSLAGDRVNTEAFF
J gene: TRBJ1-2; V gene: TRBV2; clone size: few; D gene: -; CDR3 DNA: TGTGCCAGCAGTGATGTCGAAGGAGCGAACTATGGCTACACCTTC; CDR3 protein: CASSDVEGANYGYTF
J gene: TRBJ1-1; V gene: TRBV10-3; clone size: -; D gene: -; CDR3 DNA: TGTGCCATCAGTGAGGTCCCGGGAATGAACACTGAAGCTTTCTTT; CDR3 protein: CAISEVPGMNTEAFF
J gene: TRBJ1-1; V gene: TRBV28; clone size: -; D gene: -; CDR3 DNA: TGTGCCAGCAGCCTGTCGGCGGGGGACACTGAAGCTTTCTTT; CDR3 protein: CASSLSAGDTEAFF
J gene: TRBJ2-2; V gene: TRBV7-2; clone size: many; D gene: TRBD1; CDR3 DNA: TGTGCCAGCAGCTTAGAATGGCAGGGGGCCAACACCGGGGAGCTGTTTTTT; CDR3 protein: CASSLEWQGANTGELFF
J gene: TRBJ2-3; V gene: TRBV12-5; clone size: -; D gene: -; CDR3 DNA: TGTGCTAGTGGTTCCCGGGGGCTAGCTGATACGCAGTATTTT; CDR3 protein: CASGSRGLADTQYF
J gene: TRBJ2-1; V gene: TRBV7-9; clone size: -; D gene: TRBD1; CDR3 DNA: TGTGCCAGCAGCCCCCGGGACAGAGGAAAGTACAATGAGCAGTTCTTC; CDR3 protein: CASSPRDRGKYNEQFF
J gene: TRBJ2-3; V gene: TRBV7-6; clone size: many; D gene: -; CDR3 DNA: TGTGCCAGTACCCACGGCGACTCAGATACGCAGTATTTT; CDR3 protein: CASTHGDSDTQYF
J gene: TRBJ1-4; V gene: TRBV27; clone size: few; D gene: -; CDR3 DNA: TGTGCCAGCAAATTTTCCGGAAAACTGTTTTTT; CDR3 protein: CASKFSGKLFF
J gene: TRBJ1-5; V gene: TRBV6-2/TRBV6-3; clone size: -; D gene: -; CDR3 DNA: TGTGCCATAGGGACTGCCCTCAATCAGCCCCAGCATTTT; CDR3 protein: CAIGTALNQPQHF
J gene: TRBJ2-3; V gene: TRBV4-3; clone size: -; D gene: -; CDR3 DNA: TGCGCCAGCAGCCAAGAGACATTTAGCACAGATACGCAGTATTTT; CDR3 protein: CASSQETFSTDTQYF
J gene: TRBJ2-5; V gene: TRBV27; clone size: many; D gene: -; CDR3 DNA: TGTGCCAGCAGTTTATGGAGCCAAGAGACCCAGTACTTC; CDR3 protein: CASSLWSQETQYF
J gene: TRBJ2-1; V gene: TRBV7-9; clone size: few; D gene: TRBD1; CDR3 DNA: TGTGCCAGCAGCCCAGGGGGGTTCTTC; CDR3 protein: CASSPGGFF
J gene: TRBJ2-5; V gene: TRBV18; clone size: few; D gene: -; CDR3 DNA: TGTGCCAGCTCACCCGGGACGGCCTTTTCCCAGTACTTC; CDR3 protein: CASSPGTAFSQYF
J gene: TRBJ2-1; V gene: TRBV4-1; clone size: few; D gene: TRBD2; CDR3 DNA: TGCGCCAGCAGCCCCTCTCGACTAGCCCTCAATGAGCAGTTCTTC; CDR3 protein: CASSPSRLALNEQFF
J gene: TRBJ1-5; V gene: TRBV6-2/TRBV6-3; clone size: few; D gene: -; CDR3 DNA: TGTGCCAGCACCCCGCCGGGAAGTCAGCCCCAGCATTTT; CDR3 protein: CASTPPGSQPQHF
J gene: TRBJ2-1; V gene: TRBV6-6; clone size: many; D gene: TRBD1; CDR3 DNA: TGTGCCAGCAGTTACCTATTACCGGGACAGGGGAACAATGAGCAGTTCTTC; CDR3 protein: CASSYLLPGQGNNEQFF
J gene: TRBJ2-1; V gene: TRBV6-6; clone size: -; D gene: -; CDR3 DNA: TGTGCCAGCAGTCCCTACAGGGACAATGAGCAGTTCTTC; CDR3 protein: CASSPYRDNEQFF
J gene: TRBJ1-2; V gene: TRBV14; clone size: once; D gene: -; CDR3 DNA: TGTGCCAGCAGCCAGGCTCGCGGCCCTACGGATGGCTACACCTTC; CDR3 protein: CASSQARGPTDGYTF
J gene: TRBJ1-5; V gene: TRBV2; clone size: -; D gene: -; CDR3 DNA: TGTGCCAGCAGTGAATCAGATTATAGCAATCAGCCCCAGCATTTT; CDR3 protein: CASSESDYSNQPQHF
J gene: TRBJ2-1; V gene: TRBV19; clone size: -; D gene: -; CDR3 DNA: TGTGCCAGTACCCAGGACATCAACTCCTACAATGAGCAGTTCTTC; CDR3 protein: CASTQDINSYNEQFF
J gene: TRBJ2-1; V gene: TRBV12-3/TRBV12-4; clone size: few; D gene: -; CDR3 DNA: TGTGCCAGCGGAGACAGTCTCAATGAGCAGTTCTTC; CDR3 protein: CASGDSLNEQFF
J gene: TRBJ1-6; V gene: TRBV4-1; clone size: -; D gene: -; CDR3 DNA: TGCGCCAGCAGCCAAGAGGGCAGAAATAATTCACCCCTCCACTTT; CDR3 protein: CASSQEGRNNSPLHF
J gene: TRBJ1-2; V gene: TRBV12-3/TRBV12-4; clone size: few; D gene: -; CDR3 DNA: TGTGCCAGCAGCCGGGGGGGGCTCGTCTATGGCTACACCTTC; CDR3 protein: CASSRGGLVYGYTF
J gene: TRBJ2-3; V gene: TRBV27; clone size: -; D gene: -; CDR3 DNA: TGTGCCAGCAGCCAACTTCGAACAGATACGCAGTATTTT; CDR3 protein: CASSQLRTDTQYF
J gene: TRBJ2-7; V gene: TRBV12-3/TRBV12-4; clone size: many; D gene: -; CDR3 DNA: TGTGCCAGCAGTTTTACAGGGACCTACGAGCAGTACTTC; CDR3 protein: CASSFTGTYEQYF
J gene: TRBJ1-2; V gene: TRBV24-1; clone size: -; D gene: -; CDR3 DNA: TGTGCCACCAGGGGCCCGAGGGACTCCTATGGCTACACCTTC; CDR3 protein: CATRGPRDSYGYTF
J gene: TRBJ2-3; V gene: TRBV24-1; clone size: -; D gene: -; CDR3 DNA: TGTGCCACCAGTCCACGGGGACATAGAATCACAGATACGCAGTATTTT; CDR3 protein: CATSPRGHRITDTQYF
J gene: TRBJ1-1; V gene: TRBV12-3/TRBV12-4; clone size: few; D gene: -; CDR3 DNA: TGTGCCAGCAGTTTCTTCTATTCCTTCCTATCCATGAACACTGAAGCTTTCTTT; CDR3 protein: CASSFFYSFLSMNTEAFF
J gene: TRBJ1-1; V gene: TRBV6-5; clone size: -; D gene: -; CDR3 DNA: TGTGCCAGCAGTTACTCGGGGGCGCGGACTGAAGCTTTCTTT; CDR3 protein: CASSYSGARTEAFF